The sequence of this T cell receptor (beta chain) was determined in a study of T cells in Graves' hyperthyroidism and ophthalmopathy. Amplified TCR beta CDR3 regions came from RNA transcripts. The HTBI set primed first-round TCR CDR3 RT-PCR. TCRdb redid the calling of the multiplex PCR reads with MiXCR, one entry per CDR3 protein. The sample comprises approximately 560,000 distinct CDR3 sequences, more than 15% of which are singletons, and about 7% rests with the top ten. Germline CDR1 is LGHDT and CDR2 is YNNKEL (reference sequence). The CDR3 extends over 17 amino acids. V shed 0 bases, J shed 0 bases, and the junction held 5 bases outside the gene matches. Only a few counts were recorded for this clonotype.

The sample comprised blood. This receptor was obtained from a woman in her thirties with Graves' hyperthyroidism. The chain joins TRBV3-1 to TRBJ2-1; 7 nucleotides align to TRBD2. The CDR3, as DNA: TGTGCCAGCAGCCAAGACGCCAGCGGGGCCTCCTACAATGAGCAGTTCTTC. It specifies CASSQDASGASYNEQFF.